The 30 T cell receptor beta chains below come from one sample, sequenced in a study of T cell responses to AZD1222 COVID-19 vaccine. Using immunoSEQ multiplex PCR, the repertoire was profiled, and TCRdb retains in-frame clones only, with some absent. The sample consists of about 130,000 clones, 86% of them appearing once. Sequenced material: peripheral blood, taken on day 0 of AZD1222 vaccination. These receptors were taken from an adult in good health.

This rearrangement joins TRBV4-2 to TRBJ2-7; 7 nucleotides match TRBD2. J gave up 4 bases and V 4 bases, and 7 bases lay outside the gene matches. The CDR3 has 14 residues. Germline V lookup: CDR1 LGHNA, CDR2 YNFKEQ. The CDR3 region has the DNA TGTGCCAGCAGCCCCGGGGCGGGAGCTTACGAGCAGTACTTC. This encodes CASSPGAGAYEQYF.

The rearrangement uses TRBV19 and TRBJ1-5; D gene unclear. This CDR3 spans 12 amino acids. The ends were cut back, 1 base at V and 6 bases at J, with 4 bases in the middle. Germline CDR1 is LNHDA and CDR2 is SQIVND (reference sequence). The CDR3 protein is CASSIGIQPQHF. The CDR3 region has the DNA TGTGCCAGTAGTATAGGGATTCAGCCCCAGCATTTT.

The rearrangement uses TRBV6-5 and TRBJ2-7, with 8 bases fitting TRBD1. CDR3 length equals 15 residues. Unmatched junction bases numbered 6, after V lost 1 base and J lost 4 bases. Germline V lookup: CDR1 MNHEY, CDR2 SVGAGI. CDR3 loop: CASSYLPGGDYEQYF. The CDR3, as DNA: TGTGCCAGCAGTTACTTGCCAGGGGGCGATTACGAGCAGTACTTC.

V is TRBV3-1 (or the pseudogene TRBV3-2) and J is TRBJ2-7; no reliable D call. Germline CDR1 LGHDT, CDR2 YNNKEL (reference sequence). Trimming pared 2 bases from V and 6 bases from J, leaving 8 bases between. The CDR3 contains 12 residues. The CDR3 DNA follows: TGTGCCAGCAGCCAATCTTTAGGCGAGCAGTACTTC. Translated: CASSQSLGEQYF.

The rearrangement joins TRBV2 to TRBJ2-3; D not certain. The germline gives CDR1 SNHLY, CDR2 FYNNEI. This CDR3 has 12 residues. V lost 8 bases to trimming and J lost 2 bases, with 8 bases between them. The chain's CDR3 is CASLTATDTQYF. The DNA of the CDR3 is TGTGCCAGCCTGACGGCCACAGATACGCAGTATTTT.

V usage is TRBV3-1 (or the pseudogene TRBV3-2) and J usage is TRBJ1-2; D possibly corresponds to TRBD1 (6 bases). The V gene lost 6 bases and the J gene lost 6 bases, with 14 bases spanning the gap. There are 13 residues in the CDR3. Germline loops: CDR1 LGHDT, CDR2 YNNKEL (reference sequence). CDR3 in amino acids: CASRIQGRDGYTF. Here the CDR3 DNA reads TGTGCCAGCAGGATACAGGGACGTGATGGCTACACCTTC.

The rearrangement uses TRBV2 and TRBJ2-3; D may match TRBD1 or TRBD2 (5 bases each). This CDR3 is built from 14 residues. The germline CDR1 and CDR2 sequences are SNHLY and FYNNEI. V dropped 6 bases and J dropped 2 bases, with 12 bases sitting between them. The CDR3 loop reads CASRERGSTDTQYF. CDR3 coding DNA: TGTGCCAGCAGAGAGAGGGGTTCCACAGATACGCAGTATTTT.

This clone was picked up one time. The CDR3 protein is CASKGGISNQPQHF. The CDR3 coding sequence is TGTGCCAGTAAAGGGGGGATTAGCAATCAGCCCCAGCATTTT. The chain joins TRBV19 to TRBJ1-5; tentative D call: TRBD1 (6 bases). From germline, CDR1 is LNHDA and CDR2 SQIVND (reference sequence). V lost 7 bases and J lost 0, with 10 bases in between. This CDR3 has 14 residues.

The chain is built from TRBV6-5 and TRBJ1-3; unclear D gene. The CDR3 spans 15 residues. Trimming took off 2 bases at V and 0 bases at J, with 8 bases between the two ends. Germline CDR1 reads MNHEY; CDR2 reads SVGAGI. The CDR3 region is CASSYGGGSGNTIYF. CDR3 bases: TGTGCCAGCAGTTACGGAGGAGGCTCTGGAAACACCATATATTTT.

This chain links TRBV2 with TRBJ1-6; 9 positions agree with TRBD1. Trimming removed 6 bases from V and 7 bases from J; junction bases left unmatched: 4. The CDR3 totals 14 residues. Germline V gives CDR1 SNHLY, CDR2 FYNNEI. The CDR3 region is CASSAGTGNSPLHF. CDR3 in DNA: TGTGCCAGCAGCGCCGGGACAGGGAATTCACCCCTCCACTTT.

CDR3: CASSVTNGGGAFF. The CDR3 DNA sequence: TGTGCCAGCAGTGTAACGAACGGTGGTGGGGCTTTCTTT. The V gene is TRBV28, the J gene TRBJ1-1; no clear D. The CDR3 is made up of 13 amino acids. The germline V gene encodes CDR1 MDHEN and CDR2 SYDVKM. The ends were cut back, 5 bases at V and 11 bases at J, with 18 bases in the middle.

The V and J genes are TRBV7-3 and TRBJ1-1, with a tentative D call TRBD1 (5 bases). The CDR3 contains 13 residues. Germline V gene data show CDR1 as SGHTA and CDR2 as FQGTGA. V lost 2 bases to trimming and J lost 6 bases, with 10 bases between them. The CDR3 region has the DNA TGTGCCAGCAGCTTACAGGGTATGGCTGAAGCTTTCTTT. This translates into CASSLQGMAEAFF.

The gene calls are TRBV11-2 and TRBJ2-7; D gene unclear. In germline, CDR1 is SGHAT, CDR2 FQNNGV. Trimming cost V 6 bases and J 0 bases, with 12 bases left between them. The CDR3 is 14 residues long. The CDR3 sequence: CASRTARFSYEQYF. CDR3 bases: TGTGCCAGCAGGACGGCCCGCTTCTCCTACGAGCAGTACTTC.

CDR3 bases: TGTGCCAGCAGTCCCTGGGGGGGCACAGATACGCAGTATTTT. It specifies CASSPWGGTDTQYF. The genes are TRBV27 and TRBJ2-3; tentative D call: TRBD2 (6 bases). Germline V gene sequence: CDR1 MNHEY, CDR2 SMNVEV (reference sequence). V dropped 5 bases and J dropped 1 base, with 10 bases sitting between them. There are 14 residues in the CDR3.

The chain uses TRBV9 and TRBJ2-2, with 14 nucleotides matching TRBD2. The CDR3 consists of 18 residues. Germline CDR1 reads SGDLS; CDR2 reads YYNGEE. V shed 3 bases and J 1 base; nucleotides not matched to a gene: 5. Here the CDR3 reads CASSDRLAGGMNTGELFF. CDR3 nucleotides: TGTGCCAGCAGCGACCGACTAGCGGGGGGGATGAACACCGGGGAGCTGTTTTTT.

The chain uses TRBV19 and TRBJ2-7; D is possibly TRBD1 (5 bases). The CDR3 consists of 15 residues. CDR1 and CDR2 (germline): LNHDA, SQIVND (reference sequence). The ends were cut back, 5 bases at V and 6 bases at J, with 20 bases in the middle. This CDR3 is CASSHLLRALGEQYF. The CDR3 nucleotides are TGTGCCAGTAGTCACCTCCTCAGGGCCCTGGGCGAGCAGTACTTC.

This sequence joins TRBV28 and TRBJ1-5; the D is unclear. V lost 7 bases and J lost 7, with 14 bases in between. The CDR3 spans 13 residues. CDR1 is MDHEN and CDR2 is SYDVKM in the germline V gene. The CDR3 DNA follows: TGTGCCAGCATCAAATCTATGGGCCAGCCCCAGCATTTT. Residues: CASIKSMGQPQHF.

This chain uses TRBV5-8 with TRBJ1-1; D uncertain. Trimming removed 0 bases at V and 5 bases at J, with 8 bases between. Germline V lookup: CDR1 SGHTS, CDR2 YDEGEE. CDR3 size: 13 residues. The CDR3 spells CASSLARRTEAFF. The CDR3, as DNA: TGTGCCAGCAGCTTGGCCCGGAGGACTGAAGCTTTCTTT.

The chain couples TRBV6-2 or TRBV6-3 to TRBJ1-6; perhaps TRBD1 as D (6 bases). The CDR3 has 16 residues. Looked up from germline, CDR1 is MNHEY and CDR2 is SVGEGT. Trimming pared 5 bases from V and 4 bases from J, leaving 15 bases between. The CDR3 protein is CASSTTGGGYNSPLHF. CDR3 DNA sequence: TGTGCCAGCAGTACGACAGGCGGGGGGTATAATTCACCCCTCCACTTT.

The rearrangement links TRBV6-4 to TRBJ2-2; TRBD1 aligns across 8 bases. The length of the CDR3 is 15 residues. V lost 8 bases to trimming and J lost 2 bases; unmatched junction nucleotides: 7. Germline CDR1 MRHNA, CDR2 SNTAGT. CDR3 protein: CASSRAGGNTGELFF. The DNA of the CDR3 is TGTGCCAGCTCCCGGGCAGGGGGCAACACCGGGGAGCTGTTTTTT.

V is TRBV28 and J is TRBJ1-4; 8 bases are shared with TRBD1. The V segment lost 10 bases and the J segment 7 bases; nucleotides outside the gene matches: 11. The CDR3 has 14 amino acids. Germline CDR1 and CDR2: MDHEN and SYDVKM. DNA of the CDR3: TGTGCCACCGCTGGCGGACAGGGCATTGAAAAACTGTTTTTT. Its translation is CATAGGQGIEKLFF.

The gene calls are TRBV5-5 and TRBJ2-2, with 7 bases fitting TRBD1. This CDR3 is 13 amino acids long. J was trimmed by 11 bases and V by 2 bases; bases with no gene match: 6. The germline CDR1 and CDR2 sequences are SGHKS and YYEKEE (reference sequence). CDR3 protein: CASSLQGRRELFF. The CDR3 DNA sequence: TGTGCCAGCAGCTTACAGGGGCGGAGAGAGCTGTTTTTT.

This clone appeared once. V is TRBV2 and J is TRBJ2-7; no clear D. V was shortened by 2 bases and J by 1 base, with 9 bases between the two germline ends. The CDR3 runs to 14 residues. Germline lookup yields CDR1 SNHLY and CDR2 FYNNEI. The CDR3, as DNA: TGTGCCAGCAGTGAATTCGTCGGTTCCTACGAGCAGTACTTC. The encoded protein is CASSEFVGSYEQYF.

The genes are TRBV5-4 and TRBJ2-2; D unresolved. The germline gives CDR1 SGHNT, CDR2 YYREEE (reference sequence). This CDR3 has 15 amino acids. Between the trimmed V and J ends, which lost 4 bases and 5 bases, there was a span of 15 bases. The CDR3 bases are TGTGCCAGCAGCCTGGGGTACAGTTTAACCGGGGAGCTGTTTTTT. This gives the protein CASSLGYSLTGELFF.

The chain employs TRBV11-3 and TRBJ2-2; D is unresolved. The CDR3 extends over 12 amino acids. CDR1 is SGHNT and CDR2 is YENEEA in the germline V gene. V lost 3 bases, J lost 5 bases, and 4 bases lay in between. The CDR3 protein is CASSLGTGELFF. For the CDR3, the DNA is TGTGCCAGCAGCTTGGGTACCGGGGAGCTGTTTTTT.

V gene TRBV16 combines with J gene TRBJ1-3, with D perhaps matching TRBD1 (6 bases). The CDR3 loop spans 18 amino acids. Trimming removed 7 bases from V and 0 bases from J, with 22 bases in between. Germline assignment: CDR1 KGHSY and CDR2 FQNENV. The CDR3 reads CASTHYYSRGSSGNTIYF. CDR3 in DNA: TGTGCCAGCACCCACTATTACTCGAGGGGGAGCTCTGGAAACACCATATATTTT.

This chain links TRBV11-2 with TRBJ2-1, with 8 nucleotides matching TRBD1. The CDR3 spans 16 residues. Germline V lookup: CDR1 SGHAT, CDR2 FQNNGV. V dropped 1 base and J dropped 7; count of bases not matched to a gene: 9. CDR3 nucleotide sequence: TGTGCCAGCAGCTTAGCCCCTGACAGGGGCCATAATGAGCAGTTCTTC. Amino acid sequence: CASSLAPDRGHNEQFF.

V is TRBV10-3 and J is TRBJ2-7; TRBD2 matches at 14 bases. The CDR3 contains 22 residues. The V gene's germline CDR1 is ENHRY and CDR2 SYGVKD. V was clipped by 9 bases and J by 6 bases; unmatched bases: 31. The CDR3 protein is CAMPLRDRASLSTSGGAGEQYF. Here the CDR3 DNA reads TGTGCCATGCCCCTCCGGGACAGGGCTTCACTTTCGACTAGCGGGGGGGCCGGCGAGCAGTACTTC.

J is TRBJ2-7 and V is TRBV7-8, with TRBD2 matching over 10 bases. V lost 4 bases to trimming and J lost 5 bases; unmatched junction nucleotides: 14. The CDR3 covers 17 residues. CDR1 SGHVS and CDR2 FQNEAQ come from the germline V gene. For the CDR3, the DNA is TGTGCCAGCAGCTCTTTTAGCGGGGGGAGGTGGTCCAACGAGCAGTACTTC. It yields the protein CASSSFSGGRWSNEQYF.

The gene calls are TRBV7-2 and TRBJ1-6; D unresolved. CDR1 is SGHTA, CDR2 FQGNSA, per germline. The CDR3 is 15 residues long. V was shortened by 5 bases and J by 7 bases, with 15 bases between the two germline ends. The CDR3: CASSTRHADNSPLHF. CDR3 DNA sequence: TGTGCCAGCAGCACACGACACGCAGACAATTCACCCCTCCACTTT.